This TCR beta chain was recorded in a study of blood T cell repertoires in COVID-19. Turning to the study itself: COVID-19 samples collected from the United States, Italy and Spain covered acute and convalescent phases. In each case, the material was cDNA or gDNA derived from T cells, B-cell-depleted T cells, or PBMCs.

CDR3 length: 14 amino acids. CDR1 ENHRY and CDR2 SYGVKD come from the germline V gene. The V gene lost 0 bases and the J gene lost 2 bases, with 7 bases spanning the gap. Authors' analysis steps: Amplification from reference gene primers served as the basis for estimated nucleated cell counts. Sequencing was performed with immunoSEQ multiplex PCR; in TCRdb, only in-frame clones are kept and a portion is missing. Clone size and the V and J calls come from that table; the DNA yielded D and trimming. This sample has 88,000 or so clones, with less than 90% found just once. The J gene is TRBJ1-2, the V gene TRBV10-3; D gene unclear. The material sequenced was peripheral blood. The clonotype originates from a man in his 60s with acute or convalescent COVID-19. CDR3 sequence reads: CAISESSGNYGYTF. The CDR3 DNA reads TGTGCCATCAGTGAGTCTTCAGGCAACTATGGCTACACCTTC.